These 21 T cell receptor beta chains came from one sample sequenced in a study of T cell repertoires in cytomegalovirus infection. No antigen has been identified for these receptors. TCRdb recomputed calls from the reads with MiXCR, one row per CDR3 protein. There are approximately 990,000 distinct CDR3 sequences in the sample; roughly 31% occur only once, and around an eighth lies in the top ten. Sample: cultured CD8+ T cells from PBMCs, taken from culture after CMV antigen stimulation. The source is a human donor in good health (CMV status not recorded). Some clones in this sample may be carry-over from other donors' samples.

This clonotype was detected only a few times. The chain is built from TRBV2 and TRBJ2-7; TRBD1 matches at 8 bases. The germline V gene encodes CDR1 SNHLY and CDR2 FYNNEI. The CDR3 extends over 14 amino acids. The V segment lost 7 bases and the J segment 7 bases; nucleotides outside the gene matches: 12. The CDR3 DNA sequence: TGTGCCAGCATCCTTGACAGGGGATGGGGGGAGCAGTACGTC. It encodes CASILDRGWGEQYV.

This chain joins TRBV27 and TRBJ2-3; D gene uncertain. Per the germline V gene, CDR1 is MNHEY and CDR2 is SMNVEV (reference sequence). Trimming pared 6 bases from V and 0 bases from J, leaving 13 bases between. CDR3 length equals 15 residues. The CDR3: CASSPWRISTDTQYF. For the CDR3, the DNA is TGTGCCAGCAGCCCATGGCGCATTAGCACAGATACGCAGTATTTT.

This clonotype appeared once. This chain links TRBV5-1 with TRBJ2-7, with 7 positions matching TRBD2. Germline CDR1 SGHRS, CDR2 YFSETQ. The CDR3 has 17 residues. V was pared by 1 base and J by 4 bases, with 14 bases of the junction left unmatched. The CDR3: CASSLRSRGETRYEQYF. The CDR3 region has the DNA TGCGCCAGCAGCTTGAGGTCCCGGGGGGAGACGCGGTACGAGCAGTACTTC.

On this clonotype itself: One end of the junction fails to match germline, which may point to a read error. V and J are TRBV6-1 and TRBJ2-1; D gene ambiguous. This CDR3 has 15 residues. Germline-derived CDR1 and CDR2 are MNHNS and SASEGT. The CDR3 DNA reads as TGTGCCAGCAGTGAACGTGGCCCCACTTACAATGAGCAGTTGTTC. This translates into CASSERGPTYNEQLF.

The rearrangement joins TRBV7-9 to TRBJ1-2, with 9 bases fitting TRBD1. Germline loops: CDR1 SEHNR, CDR2 FQNEAQ (reference sequence). V gave up 3 bases and J gave up 0 bases; unmatched junction bases: 5. The CDR3 is 16 amino acids. CDR3 DNA sequence: TGTGCCAGCAGCTTCCGGGACAGGGTCTCTAACTATGGCTACACCTTC. Translation: CASSFRDRVSNYGYTF.

In its sample, this clonotype was seen a few times. The J gene is TRBJ2-1, the V gene TRBV12-3 or TRBV12-4, with D perhaps TRBD1 (6 bases). This CDR3 comprises 15 residues. Trimming shortened V by 5 bases and J by 5 bases, and 16 bases separated the two germline ends. The CDR3 DNA sequence: TGTGCCAGCAGTCGAACAGGGATGGAAGACAATGAGCAGTTCTTC. Residues: CASSRTGMEDNEQFF.

This clonotype was seen a handful of times. The CDR3 DNA sequence: TGTGCCACCAGCAGAGATGGGGGCTCTGGGGCCAACGTCCTGACTTTC. Translation: CATSRDGGSGANVLTF. The chain couples TRBV15 to TRBJ2-6; tentatively, D is TRBD1 or TRBD2 (5 bases each). Germline CDR1 and CDR2: LNHNV and YYDKDF (reference sequence). The CDR3 totals 16 residues. V lost 0 bases to trimming and J lost 0 bases, with 6 bases between them.

The chain couples TRBV6-5 to TRBJ1-2; D gene ambiguous. This CDR3 is 13 amino acids long. CDR1 is MNHEY and CDR2 is SVGAGI in the germline V gene. Trimming shortened V by 5 bases and J by 7 bases, and 14 bases separated the two germline ends. In nucleotides, the CDR3 is TGTGCCAGCAGTCTGGGCACGGCCGCTGGCTACACCTTC. It is translated as CASSLGTAAGYTF.

The table lists this clonotype with many counts. CDR3 protein: CASSQGHGYTF. The CDR3 nucleotides are TGTGCCAGCAGCCAGGGGCATGGCTACACCTTC. This chain joins TRBV7-2 and TRBJ1-2; tentatively, D is TRBD1 (6 bases). CDR3 length: 11 residues. The germline V gene has CDR1 SGHTA and CDR2 FQGNSA. The V end was cut by 5 bases, the J end by 6 bases, with 7 bases between.

V gene TRBV19 combines with J gene TRBJ1-1, with 11 bases matching TRBD1. This CDR3 has 16 amino acids. V lost 5 bases, J lost 5 bases, and 10 bases stayed unmatched. Germline loops: CDR1 LNHDA, CDR2 SQIVND (reference sequence). This CDR3 is CASSYPPGQGGTEAFF. The CDR3 DNA is TGTGCCAGTAGTTACCCTCCGGGACAGGGGGGAACTGAAGCTTTCTTT.

Turning to this clonotype: Since a much larger clone is just one base distant, this may be a read error. The chain has TRBV7-6 and TRBJ2-1, with D possibly matching TRBD2 (6 bases). Trimming pared 5 bases from V and 2 bases from J, leaving 13 bases between. The germline gives CDR1 SGHVS, CDR2 FNYEAQ. The CDR3 sequence is 15 residues long. CDR3 bases: TGTGCCAGCAGCAACAATGCGGGGACCTACAATGAGCAGTTCTTC. Its protein product is CASSNNAGTYNEQFF.

At least ten counts were recorded for this clonotype. The V gene is TRBV27, the J gene TRBJ1-1, with D maybe TRBD1 (6 bases). Trimming shortened V by 4 bases and J by 3 bases, and 15 bases separated the two germline ends. Germline V gene lookup returns CDR1 MNHEY and CDR2 SMNVEV (reference sequence). The CDR3 sequence is 15 residues long. As DNA, the CDR3 is TGTGCCAGCAGTTCGGGACAAAACAGGCACACTGAAGCTTTCTTT. This sequence encodes CASSSGQNRHTEAFF.

This clonotype was counted between two and nine times. The V and J genes are TRBV19 and TRBJ2-5; D is possibly TRBD2 (5 bases). Germline V gene lookup returns CDR1 LNHDA and CDR2 SQIVND (reference sequence). The CDR3 sequence is 15 residues long. The V end was cut by 3 bases, the J end by 5 bases, with 16 bases between. The CDR3 bases are TGTGCCAGTAGTATGGAGGACGGCCGAGGGGAGACCCAGTACTTC. It is translated as CASSMEDGRGETQYF.

At least ten counts were recorded for this clonotype. The chain links TRBV6-5 to TRBJ2-7; 7 bases agree with TRBD1. The trim removed 6 bases at V and 0 bases at J, leaving 8 bases unmatched. Germline CDR1 MNHEY, CDR2 SVGAGI. This CDR3 has 15 residues. CDR3 protein: CASSPRTGLSYEQYF. The CDR3 DNA is TGTGCCAGCAGCCCCCGGACAGGTCTCTCCTACGAGCAGTACTTC.

In its sample, this clonotype was seen a few times. This sequence joins TRBV10-3 and TRBJ2-7; 9 positions agree with TRBD1. The CDR3 has 12 amino acids. V lost 10 bases, J lost 7 bases, and 8 bases stayed unmatched. Per the germline V gene, CDR1 is ENHRY and CDR2 is SYGVKD. The CDR3 spells CATWTGVEEQYV. The CDR3 bases are TGTGCCACCTGGACAGGGGTGGAAGAGCAGTACGTC.

V gene TRBV7-9 combines with J gene TRBJ1-2; D gene uncertain. Trimming shortened V by 1 base and J by 4 bases, and 19 bases separated the two germline ends. Germline lookup yields CDR1 SEHNR and CDR2 FQNEAQ (reference sequence). CDR3 length: 17 residues. CDR3 sequence (DNA): TGTGCCAGCAGCTTAGATGTACGGATCCCCAAAGGCTATGGCTACACCTTC. This gives the protein CASSLDVRIPKGYGYTF.

The CDR3 DNA reads as TGTGCCAGCGGACCCCAAGTGGGGACTAGCGAGGGGGCGGGCAATGAGCAGTTCTTC. This sequence encodes CASGPQVGTSEGAGNEQFF. The V gene is TRBV27, the J gene TRBJ2-1, with 10 bases aligning to TRBD2. Germline values: CDR1 MNHEY, CDR2 SMNVEV (reference sequence). Germline trimming cut 8 bases from V and 6 bases from J; bases unmatched to any gene: 22. The CDR3 spans 19 residues.

J is TRBJ2-1 and V is TRBV14; either TRBD1 or TRBD2 may supply D (5 bases each). Deletions cut 4 bases from V and 4 bases from J, with 17 bases between. Germline assignment: CDR1 SGHDN and CDR2 FVKESK. This CDR3 has 16 amino acids. For the CDR3, the DNA is TGTGCCAGCAGCCCCCGGGACCCACCACTATACAATGAGCAGTTCTTC. Protein sequence: CASSPRDPPLYNEQFF.

V usage is TRBV6-2 or TRBV6-3 and J usage is TRBJ1-1; D might be TRBD1 (6 bases). Germline V gene data show CDR1 as MNHEY and CDR2 as SVGEGT. This CDR3 has 16 amino acids. With 2 bases removed from V and 0 bases from J, the gap between germline ends came to 13 bases. The CDR3 DNA reads as TGTGCCAGCAGTTACCGCAAGGGGACAATGAACACTGAAGCTTTCTTT. Translation: CASSYRKGTMNTEAFF.

CDR3 coding DNA: TGTGCCAGTAGTATAGAGCGACAGGGGGCTCGTAACACTGAAGCTTTCTTT. Protein product: CASSIERQGARNTEAFF. V gene TRBV19 combines with J gene TRBJ1-1; 10 nucleotides align to TRBD1. Germline values: CDR1 LNHDA, CDR2 SQIVND (reference sequence). The CDR3 extends over 17 amino acids. J gave up 2 bases and V 0 bases, and 6 bases lay outside the gene matches.

CDR3 bases: TGTGCCAGCAGTTTTACCCCGACAGGGATCAATCAGCCCCAGCATTTT. Translating it yields CASSFTPTGINQPQHF. The gene calls are TRBV12-3 or TRBV12-4 and TRBJ1-5; TRBD1 aligns across 7 bases. The CDR3 covers 16 residues. J lost 3 bases, V lost 3 bases, and 8 bases had no gene match.